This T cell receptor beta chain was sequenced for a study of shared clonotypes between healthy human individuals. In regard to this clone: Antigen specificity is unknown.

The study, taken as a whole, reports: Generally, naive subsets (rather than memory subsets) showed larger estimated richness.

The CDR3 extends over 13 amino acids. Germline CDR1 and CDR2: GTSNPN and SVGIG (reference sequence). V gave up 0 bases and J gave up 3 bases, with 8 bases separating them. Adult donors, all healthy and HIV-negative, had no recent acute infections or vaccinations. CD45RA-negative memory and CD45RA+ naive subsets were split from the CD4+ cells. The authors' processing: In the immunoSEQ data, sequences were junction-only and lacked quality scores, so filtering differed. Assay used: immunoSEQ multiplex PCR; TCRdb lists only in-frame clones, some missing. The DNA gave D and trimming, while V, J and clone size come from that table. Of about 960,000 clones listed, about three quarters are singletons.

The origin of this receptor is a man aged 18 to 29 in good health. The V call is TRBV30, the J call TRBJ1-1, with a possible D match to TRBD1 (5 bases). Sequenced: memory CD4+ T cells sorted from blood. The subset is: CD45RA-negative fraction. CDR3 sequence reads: CAWSVRRDTEAFF. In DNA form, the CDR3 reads TGTGCCTGGAGTGTACGCAGGGACACTGAAGCTTTCTTT.